Ten or more counts support the clone carrying this T cell receptor (beta chain). This CDR3 spans 14 amino acids. J gave up 8 bases and V 6 bases, and 13 bases lay outside the gene matches. Per the germline V gene, CDR1 is SQVTM and CDR2 is ANQGSEA. This sample is drawn from a study of T-cell reconstitution after alpha-beta-depleted transplantation in children. Library preparation (for TCRbeta) was performed with unique molecular identifiers. MiXCR, applied by TCRdb to the PCR reads, yields one record per CDR3 protein. Here the sample spans 600,000 to 700,000 distinct CDR3 sequences, roughly 17% being singletons.

This rearrangement joins TRBV29-1 to TRBJ1-1; 9 nucleotides align to TRBD1. The TCR comes from a human donor who donated a stem cell graft to a child with acute myeloid leukemia. Source: PBMCs from the stem cell graft donor, taken from the stem cell graft. The DNA of the CDR3 is TGCAGCGTCAAAGGGACAGGGAGACGGGGCGAAGCTTTCTTT. Protein product: CSVKGTGRRGEAFF.